A selection of T cell receptor beta chains follows, all from one sample in a study of blood T cell repertoires in COVID-19. The protocol was immunoSEQ multiplex PCR, while the TCRdb copy is restricted to in-frame clones and leaves out a portion. There are some 200,000 clones in the sample; roughly 85% occur only once, and 20% to 25% lies in the top ten. Sequencing used peripheral blood. The receptor set was obtained from a man aged 60-69 years with active or convalescent COVID-19. Both conserved end residues are part of each CDR3. A D gene is named only where the DNA matches it firmly. Clone size is not always given. Where it is, it says once, few, many or a class for expanded clones.

.	TRBV6-5	.	TRBJ1-2	TGTGCCAGCAGTTCGACTGAGCTCTATGGCTACACCTTC	CASSSTELYGYTF
.	TRBV19	.	TRBJ1-2	TGTGCCAGTAGTAGAGGCTATGGCTACACCTTC	CASSRGYGYTF
.	TRBV7-2	.	TRBJ1-4	TGTGCCAGCAGCTTGGCCCTTAATGAAAAACTGTTTTTT	CASSLALNEKLFF
.	TRBV18	.	TRBJ2-5	TGTGCCAGCTCACCAGGTCAGAGGGAGACCCAGTACTTC	CASSPGQRETQYF
.	TRBV5-1	.	TRBJ2-1	TGCGCCAGCAGCTTGGGAAGGGAGTACAATGAGCAGTTCTTC	CASSLGREYNEQFF
TRBD1	TRBV2	.	TRBJ2-3	TGTGCCAGCAGCGGATATGGGGACAGGGGGACAGATACGCAGTATTTT	CASSGYGDRGTDTQYF
.	TRBV5-1	few	TRBJ1-1	TGCGCCAGCAGCTTCCAGGCGGGGAACACTGAAGCTTTCTTT	CASSFQAGNTEAFF
.	TRBV5-6	.	TRBJ1-1	TGTGCCAGCAGCTTAATCGGGGATCCCGACACTGAAGCTTTCTTT	CASSLIGDPDTEAFF
TRBD1	TRBV10-3	once	TRBJ2-3	TGTGCCATCAGTGATCCGGGACAGAGCACAGATACGCAGTATTTT	CAISDPGQSTDTQYF
TRBD2	TRBV5-1	.	TRBJ2-5	TGCGCCAGCAGCTTGGCGGGACTAGCGGGGGGGCCAGAGACCCAGTACTTC	CASSLAGLAGGPETQYF
.	TRBV6-5	.	TRBJ1-1	TGTGCCAGCAGGAGGACAGTGGGGAACACTGAAGCTTTCTTT	CASRRTVGNTEAFF
TRBD1	TRBV4-2	few	TRBJ1-6	TGTGCCAGCAGCCCAACAGGGGATAATTCACCCCTCCACTTT	CASSPTGDNSPLHF
.	TRBV19	.	TRBJ1-1	TGTGCCAGTAGTCTTTCTGTACAGCGGGACACTGAAGCTTTCTTT	CASSLSVQRDTEAFF
.	TRBV2	.	TRBJ1-1	TGTGCCAACTCGGACAGCCCGAACACTGAAGCTTTCTTT	CANSDSPNTEAFF
TRBD2	TRBV7-2	.	TRBJ2-7	TGTGCCAGCAGCATTACTAGCGGGGTCCCCTACGAGCAGTACTTC	CASSITSGVPYEQYF
.	TRBV12-5	.	TRBJ2-2	TGTGCTAGTGGTTTGGTAATCGGGAGACCGGGAACCGGGGAGCTGTTTTTT	CASGLVIGRPGTGELFF
.	TRBV10-3	.	TRBJ2-1	TGTGCCATCAGTGAGGAGTTTACCAACAATGAGCAGTTCTTC	CAISEEFTNNEQFF
.	TRBV18	.	TRBJ2-7	TGTGCCAGCTCACCACCATCCGGGAGCTCCTACGAGCAGTACTTC	CASSPPSGSSYEQYF
.	TRBV9	.	TRBJ1-3	TGTGCCAGCCGGGAACGTACCCGCTCTGGAAACACCATATATTTT	CASRERTRSGNTIYF
.	TRBV6-5	.	TRBJ1-2	TGTGCCAGCAGTCAGACACTGACAGAAAACTATGGCTACACCTTC	CASSQTLTENYGYTF
TRBD1	TRBV9	.	TRBJ2-5	TGTGCCAGCAGCGTCGGGACAGGACAAGAGACCCAGTACTTC	CASSVGTGQETQYF
.	TRBV29-1	few	TRBJ1-1	TGCAGCGTTGGGCGGATAAACACTGAAGCTTTCTTT	CSVGRINTEAFF
TRBD1	TRBV29-1	once	TRBJ1-2	TGCAGCGTTGAAGATCCGGGCAGGGGGACGCACTATGGCTACACCTTC	CSVEDPGRGTHYGYTF
.	TRBV11-2	.	TRBJ2-5	TGTGCCAGCAGCTTAGACCCGTCAAACCCGCGCCAGTACTTC	CASSLDPSNPRQYF
.	TRBV3-1/TRBV3-2	.	TRBJ2-1	TGTGCCAGCAGCGTTCGTACTCCCCATTCCGACAATGAGCAGTTCTTC	CASSVRTPHSDNEQFF
.	TRBV7-9	.	TRBJ1-1	TGTGCCAGCAGCTTCGGGACAGAAGCTTTCTTT	CASSFGTEAFF
TRBD1	TRBV7-8	.	TRBJ2-7	TGTGCCAGCAGCTTAGCGTGGTCAGGGGGCAGAAGCGAGCAGTACTTC	CASSLAWSGGRSEQYF
.	TRBV15	.	TRBJ1-1	TGTGCCACCAGCAGAGGTTCCCTGGACAGTGAAGCTTTCTTT	CATSRGSLDSEAFF
TRBD1	TRBV15	.	TRBJ1-5	TGTGCCACCAGCAGCGGGGACAGGGATAGCAATCAGCCCCAGCATTTT	CATSSGDRDSNQPQHF
.	TRBV1	once	TRBJ2-3	TGCACCAGCCGACCCCTTCTATGGTCGGGGGACCACTTGGATACGCAGTATTTT	CTSRPLLWSGDHLDTQYF
.	TRBV5-1	.	TRBJ2-7	TGCGCCACCGTGATTAACAGGCAAGGGGAGCAGTACTTC	CATVINRQGEQYF
.	TRBV7-6	.	TRBJ1-3	TGTGCCAGCAGCCCGCAGAACTCTGGAAACACCATATATTTT	CASSPQNSGNTIYF
.	TRBV2	.	TRBJ2-5	TGTGCCAGCAGTGAATCTGAGACCCAGTACTTC	CASSESETQYF
.	TRBV30	.	TRBJ1-3	TGTGCCTGGAGTGTAGGGTCAGGGGCAAACACCATATATTTT	CAWSVGSGANTIYF
.	TRBV6-5	.	TRBJ1-5	TGTGCCAGCACCAAAACCGGGACACAGTATCAGCCCCAGCATTTT	CASTKTGTQYQPQHF
TRBD1	TRBV27	.	TRBJ1-6	TGTGCCAGCAGTTTAGCACTAGCGGGACAGCAACACTCGCCCCTCCACTTT	CASSLALAGQQHSPLHF
TRBD1	TRBV5-1	.	TRBJ2-5	TGCGCCAGCAGCGTAAGCAGGGGGTTCGGGGAGACCCAGTACTTC	CASSVSRGFGETQYF
.	TRBV23-1	few	TRBJ2-2	TGCGCCAGCGGAAGGGAGGCGAACACCGGGGAGCTGTTTTTT	CASGREANTGELFF
.	TRBV3-1/TRBV3-2	.	TRBJ1-3	TGTGCCAGCAGCCCCCCCAGCGGGGGCGGAAACACCATATATTTT	CASSPPSGGGNTIYF